These T cell receptor beta chains were read from a single sample in a study of neoadjuvant anti-PD-1 for oral cavity cancer. Sequenced by immunoSEQ multiplex PCR; TCRdb stores in-frame clones only, minus some. Among 65,000 to 95,000 clones listed, roughly four fifths were seen once. The sample consisted of PBMCs, taken before nivolumab (anti-PD-1) treatment. The receptors shown here come from a person aged 35-80 years with oral cavity squamous cell carcinoma. CDR3s include the opening cysteine and the closing phenylalanine or tryptophan. A D gene is named only where the DNA matches it firmly. Only some rows state a clone size, as once, few, many or a class for expanded clones.

d_gene	v_gene	j_gene	abundance	CDR3nt	CDR3aa
-	TRBV5-4	TRBJ2-3	-	TGTGCCAGCAGCTCTGGGGCGGGGCTCACAGATACGCAGTATTTT	CASSSGAGLTDTQYF
-	TRBV2	TRBJ2-7	-	TGTGCCAGCAGTGACCCAGGGGTAACGAGCTCCTACGAGCAGTACTTC	CASSDPGVTSSYEQYF
-	TRBV9	TRBJ2-7	-	TGTGCCAGCAGCGTAGCGCAGGACAGCTCCTACGAGCAGTACTTC	CASSVAQDSSYEQYF
TRBD1	TRBV10-3	TRBJ2-3	-	TGTGCCATCAGAATGGGACAGGGGGTTGATACGCAGTATTTT	CAIRMGQGVDTQYF
-	TRBV30	TRBJ2-3	-	TGTGCCTGGTTGCAGGCAGGTACGCAGTATTTT	CAWLQAGTQYF
TRBD2	TRBV11-3	TRBJ2-7	-	TGTGCCAGCAGCCCGGGGAGGGGTAACTCCTACGAGCAGTACTTC	CASSPGRGNSYEQYF
-	TRBV27	TRBJ1-2	once	TGTGCCAGCAGTTCGGCCGGGACTGCTAACTATGGCTACACCTTC	CASSSAGTANYGYTF
TRBD2	TRBV6-1	TRBJ2-7	-	TGTGCCAGCAGTGAATTTAGTAGCGGGAGCTCCTACGAGCAGTACTTC	CASSEFSSGSSYEQYF
TRBD1	TRBV7-9	TRBJ2-7	-	TGTGCCAGCAGCGGACAGGGAGGCGAGCAGTACTTC	CASSGQGGEQYF
TRBD2	TRBV2	TRBJ2-5	-	TGTGCCAGCATATCGGGACTAGCGGGAGTGGGAGAGACCCAGTACTTC	CASISGLAGVGETQYF
TRBD1	TRBV28	TRBJ2-7	-	TGTGCCAGCAGTTTACAGGGGGATTTCTACGAGCAGTACTTC	CASSLQGDFYEQYF
TRBD2	TRBV6-5	TRBJ2-4	few	TGTGCCAGCAGGAGCGGGAGTGGAGGGAAAAACATTCAGTACTTC	CASRSGSGGKNIQYF
TRBD2	TRBV9	TRBJ2-7	few	TGTGCCAGCAACAAGATTATGGGACTAGCGGATTACTACGAGCAGTACTTC	CASNKIMGLADYYEQYF
-	TRBV7-2	TRBJ1-2	-	TGTGCCAGCAGCTTAGCTATAGGGTTGGGCTATGGCTACACCTTC	CASSLAIGLGYGYTF
TRBD2	TRBV30	TRBJ2-3	-	TGTGCCTGGAGCCCTCTAGCGGGCCTAGGGGATACGCAGTATTTT	CAWSPLAGLGDTQYF
-	TRBV29-1	TRBJ2-7	-	TGCAGCGTCGTAATCGGACTGACTTACGAGCAGTACTTC	CSVVIGLTYEQYF
-	TRBV30	TRBJ1-2	few	TGTGCCTGGATGAGGGATGGCTACACCTTC	CAWMRDGYTF
TRBD1	TRBV28	TRBJ1-1	-	TGTGCCAGCAGTTCCCAGGGGGGGTCGTATGGCACTGAAGCTTTCTTT	CASSSQGGSYGTEAFF